This T cell receptor (beta chain) was found in a study of beta chain features in type 1 diabetes (dated by TCRdb to 2016 to 2018). Concerning the study at large: Mean age, gender distribution, total cell number and subset yield did not differ between patients and healthy donors. A total of roughly 100 million sorted cells were examined across all samples, and a strong correlation was observed between cell number per subset and RNA yield. The study compared the TCRB repertoires of sorted circulating CD4+ T cell subsets in recently diagnosed type 1 diabetes patients with those in matched healthy donors. Whereas all 28 donors provided naive and central memory subsets, regulatory and stem cell-like memory subsets were isolated from just 8 patients and roughly 8 healthy donors.

Broader findings and caveats from the paper: PCR might favor shorter templates, but patient and control samples were amplified and corrected together, so any skew would affect both groups equally. Sequencing cDNA rather than genomic DNA could over-represent highly expressing activated cells, although activation and CD3 levels did not differ between groups. Because small numbers of individuals were included in the HLA sub-analyses, any influence of HLA type on TCRB rearrangement was left unresolved. Naive, central memory and regulatory TCRB repertoires appeared to be more alike among patients than among healthy donors. In all four CD4+ subsets, TCRB CDR3 length was moderately but significantly shorter in type 1 diabetes patients. Patients with type 1 diabetes made fewer insertions and deleted more nucleotides at VDJ recombination sites, implying thymic rearrangement abnormalities.

This clone came up a few times. It has no known antigen specificity. Nothing much larger sits one base from this clone, and base qualities are not available. From each donor, a single peripheral blood sample of approximately 110 mL on average was drawn into heparinised tubes. A BD FACSAria II and a panel including CD45RO, CCR7, CD25, CD127, CD95 and CD27 were used to sort naive, central memory, regulatory and stem cell-like memory CD4+ T cells. Purity was above 98% for every sorted population. PBMCs were separated immediately by Lymphoprep density gradient centrifugation and were stained directly, without being cultured. So that batch effects would be minimized, each experiment stained and sorted samples in pairs, pairing one healthy donor with one patient. The entire amount of isolated RNA was reverse transcribed using the High Capacity cDNA Reverse Transcription Kit, so the sequenced TCRB transcripts were expressed ones. Deep immunoSEQ sequencing was applied to naive, central memory and regulatory T cell samples, giving an average of about 3.57 million total reads per sample. After sorted cells were lysed in RLT buffer, RNA was extracted with DNase-treated RNeasy Micro or Mini kits, with the choice depending on cell number. To prevent cross-contamination, every cell subset was processed on its own, while patient and healthy donor samples were processed together. The immunoSEQ multiplex PCR was used to amplify TCRB sequences from cDNA, generating 87-bp fragments that spanned the CDR3 region. The amplicons were sequenced using the Illumina HiSeq platform. The authors' pipeline ran thus. Synthetic template baselines were used to correct PCR bias computationally, reads within Hamming distance 2 were collapsed together, and singletons that could not be merged were discarded. By aligning reads against IMGT, V, D and J genes, CDR3 length, and insertions or deletions at six rearrangement sites were assigned. Clonotype counts were normalized to sorted cell number within each subset before computing true diversity and Gini coefficients with the tcR R package. Repertoire sharing was quantified using the overlap coefficient calculated on TCRB nucleotide sequences. Out-of-frame TCRB sequences from naive cells were analyzed as a proxy for the pre-selection repertoire. The immuneACCESS repertoire file appears here via TCRdb, limited to in-frame rearrangements. These files lack a portion of the clones; in checked studies, under half of the deficit traces to unresolved V genes, and the cause of the others is not known. That table supplies the V and J calls and clone size; D and trimming were determined from the DNA. This sample holds over 500,000 clones; around a sixth were observed only once. The ten largest make up approximately 0.099% of the sample.

The CDR3 numbers 16 residues from cysteine through phenylalanine. Just CDR3 DNA is preserved here, 48 bases in frame from base 1. V is trimmed back by 4 bases and J by 3 bases, and the junction contains 13 bases that no gene match accounts for. Via the germline V gene, CDR1 is SGHRS and CDR2 YFSETQ. The TCR comes from a man younger than 35 in good health. Source material: naive CD4+ T cells from blood. The intended sense of this specimen's cell subset or site label: true naive CD4+ T cells. This sequence uses TRBV5-1 and TRBJ2-7, and TRBD1 aligns with 7 junction nucleotides. The CDR3 protein sequence reads: CASSENLGTAFYEQYF. The sequenced DNA is TGCGCCAGCAGCGAAAACCTCGGGACAGCTTTCTACGAGCAGTACTTC.